The clone carrying this TCR beta chain is labeled as medium-sized. Its antigen remains unidentified. This sample is drawn from a study of OX40 agonist ivuxolimab in advanced cancers. About the research overall: The patients got ivuxolimab, which is an agonistic anti-OX40 (CD134) antibody. General observations from the study: Dose levels from 0.1 to 3.0 mg/kg saw CD4+ and CD8+ blood T cells expand clonally by week 6.

Germline values: CDR1 MRHNA, CDR2 SNTAGT. CDR3 length equals 11 residues. V was cut by 5 bases and J by 0 bases, with 0 bases left in between. Libraries were prepared by immunoSEQ multiplex PCR; TCRdb keeps only in-frame clonotypes and omits some of them. Found here are some 42,000 clones, about 89% of them singletons; the top ten hold less than 35%. The chain has TRBV6-4 and TRBJ2-3; D gene uncertain. This TCR was recovered from an adult with an advanced solid tumor such as melanoma, head and neck, liver or kidney cancer. Sequenced material: CD4+ or CD8+ T cells sorted from blood, taken in a trial of the OX40 agonist ivuxolimab. This chain's CDR3 is CASSSTDTQYF. The CDR3 DNA is TGTGCCAGCAGTAGCACAGATACGCAGTATTTT.